The present T cell receptor (beta chain) was sequenced within a study of blood T cell repertoires in COVID-19. Across the whole study: Acute and convalescent COVID-19 specimens originated in the United States, Italy and Spain.

Germline V gene sequence: CDR1 LNHDA, CDR2 SQIVND (reference sequence). V was pared by 10 bases and J by 6 bases, with 13 bases between. This CDR3 region has 12 residues. This table comes from immunoSEQ multiplex PCR, and its TCRdb copy is limited to in-frame clones, with some not included. The sample lists hundreds of thousands of clones, about nine tenths seen once, with about 11% in the top ten. Source material: peripheral blood. The clonotype was recovered from a woman in her twenties or thirties with COVID-19, enrolled during active disease. This chain joins TRBV19 and TRBJ1-5; D unresolved. The CDR3 loop is CATSGSFQPQHF. The CDR3, as DNA: TGTGCCACCAGTGGCAGTTTTCAGCCCCAGCATTTT.